The 5 T cell receptor beta chains given below trace back to one sample, sequenced in a study of technical replicates of blood from four donors. Produced via immunoSEQ multiplex PCR; TCRdb's table is partial and in-frame only. Among approximately 75,000 clones, approximately 96% were seen once, and the ten largest hold around 0.37%. The sequencing sample was made of T cells isolated from PBMCs. The source is a human donor in good health.

V gene TRBV19 combines with J gene TRBJ2-3; D unresolved. This CDR3 spans 12 amino acids. V lost 0 bases and J lost 7, with 5 bases in between. From germline, CDR1 is LNHDA and CDR2 SQIVND (reference sequence). The CDR3 loop is CASSIDRNTQYF. The CDR3 DNA reads as TGTGCCAGTAGTATAGATAGAAATACGCAGTATTTT.

This clone was recorded only once. The chain couples TRBV29-1 to TRBJ2-7, with D unresolved. CDR1 and CDR2 (germline): SQVTM, ANQGSEA. The CDR3 has 14 residues. Trimming removed 6 bases from V and 1 base from J, with 16 bases in between. The CDR3 protein is CSVGHQERSYEQYF. DNA for the CDR3: TGCAGCGTGGGCCATCAAGAAAGATCCTACGAGCAGTACTTC.

There are a few counts of this clone. The V call is TRBV9, the J call TRBJ1-3; D is unresolved. Germline V gene sequence: CDR1 SGDLS, CDR2 YYNGEE. Trimming took 0 bases from V and 0 from J, leaving 7 bases between them. CDR3 size: 15 residues. CDR3 sequence reads: CASSVVGYSGNTIYF. CDR3 bases: TGTGCCAGCAGCGTAGTCGGTTACTCTGGAAACACCATATATTTT.

V is TRBV30 and J is TRBJ2-6; no firm D call. The CDR3 length is 14 residues. Trimming removed 5 bases from V and 2 bases from J, with 10 bases in between. Germline V gene lookup returns CDR1 GTSNPN and CDR2 SVGIG (reference sequence). The CDR3 DNA sequence: TGTGCCTGGTCCCTTTCCCCTGGGGCCAACGTCCTGACTTTC. Translation gives CAWSLSPGANVLTF.

The rearrangement links TRBV10-3 to TRBJ1-2, with 10 bases aligning to TRBD1. This CDR3 region has 11 residues. Trimming at V came to 11 bases and at J to 6 bases, leaving 3 bases not matched to a gene. Germline V gene sequence: CDR1 ENHRY, CDR2 SYGVKD. Written as DNA, the CDR3 is TGTGCCGCCGGGACAGGGGATGGCTACACCTTC. It specifies CAAGTGDGYTF.